These T cell receptor beta chains were read from a single sample in a study of control samples from healthy donors and cancer patients. Libraries were prepared by immunoSEQ multiplex PCR; TCRdb keeps only in-frame clonotypes and omits some of them. Of over 150,000 clones in the sample, approximately 96% were seen once. Sequences were obtained from blood. These receptors came from a man aged 35-49 years in good health. Each CDR3 is given with its conserved first and last residue. D genes are given only for firm matches. A clone size is listed for some rows: how often the clone was seen (once, few, many), or a class if it is expanded.

size	D	J	V	CDR3	DNA
-	TRBD1	TRBJ1-1	TRBV19	CASSIWDRAEAFF	TGTGCCAGTAGTATATGGGACAGGGCTGAAGCTTTCTTT
-	-	TRBJ2-1	TRBV6-2/TRBV6-3	CASSYSWGSQGGVSYNEQFF	TGTGCCAGCAGTTACTCATGGGGGTCGCAGGGCGGGGTCTCCTACAATGAGCAGTTCTTC
-	TRBD1	TRBJ1-1	TRBV12-3/TRBV12-4	CATGKGAGTEAFF	TGTGCCACCGGGAAGGGGGCGGGCACTGAAGCTTTCTTT
-	-	TRBJ1-4	TRBV7-9	CASSLETAHEKLFF	TGTGCCAGCAGCTTAGAGACAGCCCATGAAAAACTGTTTTTT
-	-	TRBJ2-1	TRBV4-1	CASSQRGPGVYNEQFF	TGCGCCAGCAGCCAAAGAGGGCCGGGGGTGTACAATGAGCAGTTCTTC
once	-	TRBJ2-1	TRBV6-5	CASSYVRGAQNEQFF	TGTGCCAGCAGTTACGTCCGGGGAGCACAGAATGAGCAGTTCTTC
-	-	TRBJ1-2	TRBV5-5	CASSLGGYTF	TGTGCCAGCAGCTTGGGGGGCTACACCTTC
-	-	TRBJ1-4	TRBV30	CACRLTLGGGEKLFF	TGTGCCTGCCGGCTAACGTTGGGAGGGGGAGAAAAACTGTTTTTT
-	TRBD1	TRBJ1-5	TRBV6-5	CASSQGAGQPQHF	TGTGCCAGCAGTCAGGGGGCCGGTCAGCCCCAGCATTTT
-	-	TRBJ2-7	TRBV27	CASGGYEQYF	TGTGCCAGCGGAGGGTACGAGCAGTACTTC
-	-	TRBJ2-5	TRBV5-5	CASSPGPLFTGETQYF	TGTGCCAGCAGCCCCGGGCCCCTTTTCACCGGGGAGACCCAGTACTTC
-	-	TRBJ1-1	TRBV5-1	CASSFSDSMNTEAFF	TGCGCCAGCAGCTTTTCGGACAGCATGAACACTGAAGCTTTCTTT
-	-	TRBJ2-1	TRBV27	CASSRGAWYNEQFF	TGTGCCAGCAGTCGGGGGGCCTGGTACAATGAGCAGTTCTTC
-	-	TRBJ1-1	TRBV28	CASSSLTTEAFF	TGTGCCAGCAGTTCATTAACGACTGAAGCTTTCTTT
once	-	TRBJ1-1	TRBV6-5	CASRGTRPEAFF	TGTGCCAGCAGAGGGACCCGCCCTGAAGCTTTCTTT
-	-	TRBJ2-7	TRBV28	CASSFSLAVLTYEQYF	TGTGCCAGCAGTTTCTCCCTAGCAGTCCTGACCTACGAGCAGTACTTC
-	-	TRBJ1-2	TRBV5-4	CASSPQSYVTAYGYTF	TGTGCCAGCAGCCCGCAATCTTACGTGACGGCTTATGGCTACACCTTC
-	-	TRBJ1-1	TRBV7-9	CASSSTGGEAFF	TGTGCCAGCAGCTCGACAGGAGGTGAAGCTTTCTTT
-	-	TRBJ1-4	TRBV6-6	CASRLEGNEKLFF	TGTGCCAGCAGGCTGGAGGGTAATGAAAAACTGTTTTTT
-	-	TRBJ1-5	TRBV6-6	CASSPDGTQPQHF	TGTGCCAGCAGTCCCGACGGAACTCAGCCCCAGCATTTT
-	TRBD2	TRBJ2-1	TRBV30	CAWSVLGGGRDEQFF	TGTGCCTGGAGTGTACTAGGCGGGGGTAGGGATGAGCAGTTCTTC
-	-	TRBJ1-5	TRBV5-6	CASSLAGGRRVNQPQHF	TGTGCCAGCAGCTTGGCCGGCGGACGGAGGGTAAATCAGCCCCAGCATTTT
-	-	TRBJ1-2	TRBV20-1	CSVKGDYGYTF	TGCAGTGTAAAGGGGGACTATGGCTACACCTTC
once	TRBD2	TRBJ2-7	TRBV29-1	CSVVVPGLASPYEQYF	TGCAGCGTCGTAGTACCGGGACTAGCGAGCCCCTACGAGCAGTACTTC
-	-	TRBJ2-2	TRBV4-1	CASSQAAANTGELFF	TGCGCCAGCAGCCAAGCGGCAGCGAACACCGGGGAGCTGTTTTTT
-	-	TRBJ1-4	TRBV19	CASSSGVGNEKLFF	TGTGCCAGTAGTAGCGGGGTTGGTAATGAAAAACTGTTTTTT
-	-	TRBJ2-1	TRBV19	CASSNGLGGNEQFF	TGTGCCAGTAGTAATGGACTAGGGGGGAATGAGCAGTTCTTC
once	TRBD1	TRBJ2-7	TRBV5-1	CASSLARSGTGSSYEQYF	TGCGCCAGCAGCTTGGCCAGATCCGGGACAGGGAGCTCCTACGAGCAGTACTTC
-	-	TRBJ1-1	TRBV5-5	CASSLVGYTEAFF	TGTGCCAGCAGCTTGGTGGGCTACACTGAAGCTTTCTTT
-	-	TRBJ1-2	TRBV11-2	CASSLYKQGWGYGYTF	TGTGCCAGCAGCTTATATAAACAGGGATGGGGCTATGGCTACACCTTC
-	-	TRBJ1-2	TRBV28	CAGRPRGGTYGYTF	TGTGCCGGCAGACCTCGGGGGGGGACCTATGGCTACACCTTC
-	-	TRBJ1-2	TRBV11-2	CASSSPYGYTF	TGTGCCAGCAGCTCCCCGTATGGCTACACCTTC
-	TRBD1	TRBJ1-1	TRBV27	CASSATPPQGGGRFNTEAFF	TGTGCCAGCAGTGCAACCCCTCCACAGGGGGGAGGTCGGTTCAACACTGAAGCTTTCTTT
-	-	TRBJ1-2	TRBV30	CAWALDSYGYTF	TGTGCCTGGGCCCTCGACAGCTATGGCTACACCTTC
-	TRBD2	TRBJ2-1	TRBV27	CASSWGLGASEQFF	TGTGCCAGCAGTTGGGGACTAGGGGCTAGTGAGCAGTTCTTC
-	-	TRBJ2-6	TRBV15	CATSRPGQSSGANVLTF	TGTGCCACCAGCAGACCCGGACAGAGCTCTGGGGCCAACGTCCTGACTTTC
-	TRBD1	TRBJ1-1	TRBV10-2	CASRTGTGRVNTEAFF	TGCGCCAGCAGGACCGGGACAGGGAGGGTAAACACTGAAGCTTTCTTT
-	-	TRBJ1-1	TRBV11-3	CASSFSLEAFF	TGTGCCAGCAGCTTCAGCCTTGAAGCTTTCTTT
-	-	TRBJ1-1	TRBV6-5	CASRLTSGASEAFF	TGTGCCAGCCGTCTCACAAGCGGGGCTAGCGAAGCTTTCTTT
-	-	TRBJ1-1	TRBV12-3/TRBV12-4	CASSRKGPTEAFF	TGTGCCAGCAGCCGCAAAGGGCCTACTGAAGCTTTCTTT
-	TRBD1	TRBJ1-2	TRBV6-5	CASKTGDFGYTF	TGTGCCAGCAAGACAGGGGATTTTGGCTACACCTTC
-	TRBD1	TRBJ1-3	TRBV19	CASTPTGLGNTIYF	TGTGCCAGTACCCCGACAGGGCTTGGAAACACCATATATTTT
-	-	TRBJ1-2	TRBV28	CASRQGSDYGYTF	TGTGCCAGCAGGCAGGGTTCTGACTATGGCTACACCTTC
-	-	TRBJ2-2	TRBV19	CASSLDTNTGELFF	TGTGCCAGTAGTCTCGACACTAACACCGGGGAGCTGTTTTTT
-	TRBD1	TRBJ1-1	TRBV28	CASSLGTGGFGEAFF	TGTGCCAGCAGTTTAGGGACAGGGGGCTTCGGTGAAGCTTTCTTT
-	-	TRBJ2-2	TRBV9	CASSTRPGTNANTGELFF	TGTGCCAGCAGCACCCGGCCCGGGACCAACGCGAACACCGGGGAGCTGTTTTTT